The 9 T cell receptor beta chains in this list originate from one sample, sequenced in a study of human T cells and chemical hapten exposure. TCRdb itself ran the RACE reads through MiXCR, one entry per CDR3 protein. The table has fewer than 100,000 distinct CDR3 sequences, 12% seen once. Time point: patch test 1, 2 weeks after DPC sensitization. Treatment of the sample: therapeutic diphenylcyclopropenone sensitization with weekly scalp DPC. Sequenced material: whole blood, taken in connection with sensitization to the hapten diphenylcyclopropenone (DPC). The receptors originated from a middle-aged woman with alopecia areata. Some clones in this sample may be carry-over from other donors' samples.

This clonotype was observed many times. CDR3: CASALEGTDPHEQFF. The CDR3 region has the DNA TGTGCCAGCGCACTCGAGGGGACGGATCCCCATGAGCAGTTCTTC. The genes are TRBV6-2 or TRBV6-3 and TRBJ2-1; either TRBD1 or TRBD2 may fit D (5 bases each). V lost 8 bases and J lost 8, with 22 bases in between. CDR1 is MNHEY and CDR2 is SVGEGT in the germline V gene. The CDR3 has 15 residues.

This clonotype appeared many times. This chain connects TRBV12-3 or TRBV12-4 to TRBJ1-4; D possibly corresponds to TRBD1 (5 bases). The CDR3 spans 14 residues. The V end was cut by 6 bases, the J end by 2 bases, with 10 bases between. The DNA for the CDR3 is TGTGCCAGCAGAAAGACAGTCACTAATGAAAAACTGTTTTTT. Translation gives CASRKTVTNEKLFF.

The rearrangement joins TRBV20-1 to TRBJ2-6; 14 nucleotides align to TRBD2. CDR1 and CDR2 from the germline V gene are DFQATT and SNEGSKA (reference sequence). V was pared by 4 bases and J by 3 bases, with 17 bases of the junction left unmatched. The CDR3 covers 21 residues. The CDR3 coding sequence is TGCAGTGCTACCCCAATCACCGGGACTAGCGGGAGTATGGGTGGGGCCAACGTCCTGACTTTC. It encodes CSATPITGTSGSMGGANVLTF.

The chain has TRBV29-1 and TRBJ2-7; 10 nucleotides line up with TRBD1. The germline CDR1 and CDR2 sequences are SQVTM and ANQGSEA. Trimming at V came to 8 bases and at J to 3 bases, leaving 7 bases not matched to a gene. CDR3 length: 13 residues. This CDR3 reads CSIRTGGFYEQYF. Written as DNA, the CDR3 is TGCAGCATTAGGACAGGGGGTTTCTACGAGCAGTACTTC.

This clonotype was counted many times. CDR3 nucleotides: TGTGCCAGCTCACCACGACAGGGAGGATATACCGGGGAGCTGTTTTTT. It yields the protein CASSPRQGGYTGELFF. The chain employs TRBV18 and TRBJ2-2; maybe TRBD1 (7 bases). V was cut by 1 base and J by 5 bases, with 14 bases left in between. This CDR3 has 16 amino acids. Germline CDR1 is KGHSH and CDR2 is LQKENI.

The chain is built from TRBV27 and TRBJ2-5; TRBD2 aligns across 9 bases. Germline assignment: CDR1 MNHEY and CDR2 SMNVEV (reference sequence). The CDR3 runs 14 residues. The trim removed 5 bases at V and 6 bases at J, leaving 7 bases unmatched. This CDR3 is CASSLSGSIQTQYF. The CDR3 bases are TGTGCCAGCAGTCTTAGCGGGAGCATCCAGACCCAGTACTTC.

This clonotype appeared a few times. The chain is built from TRBV2 and TRBJ2-1; TRBD2 might be the D (6 bases). The germline V gene has CDR1 SNHLY and CDR2 FYNNEI. This CDR3 spans 13 amino acids. V lost 6 bases to trimming and J lost 4 bases, with 10 bases between them. CDR3 in amino acids: CASSSGSYNEQFF. The CDR3 coding sequence is TGTGCCAGCAGCTCCGGGAGTTACAATGAGCAGTTCTTC.

This clonotype was detected many times. This chain links TRBV5-5 with TRBJ1-1; D gene unclear. This CDR3 comprises 14 residues. Germline CDR1 SGHKS, CDR2 YYEKEE (reference sequence). V lost 2 bases and J lost 4, with 12 bases in between. CDR3 residues: CASSFTQAGTEAFF. The CDR3 coding sequence is TGTGCCAGCAGCTTTACCCAGGCCGGCACTGAAGCTTTCTTT. Supplemented by reference TRBV5-5 and TRBJ1-1, the full variable domain reads DAGVTQSPTHLIKTRGQQVTLRCSPISGHKSVSWYQQVLGQGPQFIFQYYEKEERGRGNFPDRFSARQFPNYSSELNVNALLLGDSALYLCASSFTQAGTEAFFGQGTRLTVV.

The rearrangement uses TRBV9 and TRBJ1-3; D is uncertain. Deletions cut 2 bases from V and 0 bases from J, with 9 bases between. There are 15 residues in the CDR3. The germline V gene has CDR1 SGDLS and CDR2 YYNGEE. CDR3 DNA sequence: TGTGCCAGCAGCGTCGGCGGAGCCTCTGGAAACACCATATATTTT. This codes for CASSVGGASGNTIYF.